This record concerns one T cell receptor (beta chain) sequence. The target antigen is unknown. Germline assignment: CDR1 SNHLY and CDR2 FYNNEI. The CDR3 loop spans 14 amino acids. The V gene end was trimmed by 5 bases and the J gene end by 10 bases; junction bases not matched to a gene: 8. These data come from a study of cytomegalovirus exposure and HLA in healthy donors. Overall study: The same platform used for the approximately 670 first-cohort repertoires was also used for the 90 to 150 validation repertoires, as a later analysis reported. Study conclusions and caveats: Subsequent analysis found a tendency for first-cohort TCR clusters to co-occur within the 100 to 150 validation repertoires. The authors enumerated over 150 TCR beta chains as linked to cytomegalovirus. In vitro testing confirmed a few CMV-associated chains as specific for CMV antigens.

Some clones are missing from TCRdb's copy, which holds only in-frame ones; the method was immunoSEQ multiplex PCR. This sample yields about 190,000 clones, of which 84% are seen a single time; under 7.5% belongs to the top ten. The sequence was collected from a man between 18 and 35 years old in good health and CMV-seropositive. Source material: PBMCs. V gene TRBV2 combines with J gene TRBJ2-1, with 10 nucleotides matching TRBD2. This CDR3 is CASSSGTSVHEQFF. The CDR3 coding sequence is TGTGCCAGCAGTTCCGGGACTAGCGTCCACGAGCAGTTCTTC. Full variable domain (outside the CDR3, taken from reference TRBV2 and TRBJ2-1): EPEVTQTPSHQVTQMGQEVILRCVPISNHLYFYWYRQILGQKVEFLVSFYNNEISEKSEIFDDQFSVERPDGSNFTLKIRSTKLEDSAMYFCASSSGTSVHEQFFGPGTRLTVL.